The 22 T cell receptor beta chains given below trace back to one sample, sequenced in a study of beta chain features in type 1 diabetes. Expressed TCRB transcripts got sequenced, as all isolated RNA was reverse transcribed. Repertoires were generated with immunoSEQ multiplex PCR, while TCRdb's copy carries only in-frame clones and drops some. Of hundreds of thousands of clones listed, around 16% are singletons. Material for sequencing was naive CD4+ T cells from blood. Every receptor here comes from a man between 18 and 35 years old in good health.

The rearrangement links TRBV13 to TRBJ2-3, with D possibly matching TRBD2 (5 bases). The V end lost 5 bases, the J end lost 4 bases, and 19 bases lay between the germline ends. Germline V gene lookup returns CDR1 PRHDT and CDR2 FYEKMQ (reference sequence). The CDR3 sequence is 16 residues long. CDR3 DNA sequence: TGTGCCAGCAGCCCCCGGGGTAGCCGTCTTCCAGATACGCAGTATTTT. Protein: CASSPRGSRLPDTQYF.

This clone was seen a handful of times. The J gene is TRBJ1-2, the V gene TRBV30; the D is unclear. From germline, CDR1 is GTSNPN and CDR2 SVGIG (reference sequence). V shed 0 bases and J shed 9 bases, with 11 bases lying between them. This CDR3 contains 12 residues. The CDR3 DNA sequence: TGTGCCTGGAGTGTCGACATATTGCGCTACACCTTC. This gives the protein CAWSVDILRYTF.

The V and J genes are TRBV28 and TRBJ1-2; unclear D gene. The ends were cut back, 2 bases at V and 4 bases at J, with 11 bases in the middle. The CDR3 runs 14 residues. Germline CDR1 reads MDHEN; CDR2 reads SYDVKM. The CDR3 DNA is TGTGCCAGCAGTTTAATCCAGAACTCCTATGGCTACACCTTC. Translated: CASSLIQNSYGYTF.

This sequence joins TRBV7-2 and TRBJ2-7; D perhaps matches TRBD1 (6 bases). Between the trimmed V and J ends, which lost 5 bases and 7 bases, there was a span of 18 bases. From germline, CDR1 is SGHTA and CDR2 FQGNSA. The CDR3 spans 14 residues. The CDR3 sequence: CASSQQGPTGEQYF. DNA for the CDR3: TGTGCCAGCAGCCAACAGGGACCTACGGGTGAGCAGTACTTC.

The chain joins TRBV9 to TRBJ1-5; the D is unclear. Trimming shortened V by 0 bases and J by 7 bases, and 8 bases separated the two germline ends. The CDR3 runs to 13 residues. The germline gives CDR1 SGDLS, CDR2 YYNGEE. The CDR3 DNA reads as TGTGCCAGCAGCGTAGCCGGGGAACAGCCCCAGCATTTT. Translated: CASSVAGEQPQHF.

The table lists this clone with a count of one. The chain carries TRBV7-2 and TRBJ1-5; the D is unclear. The CDR3 totals 16 residues. The V end lost 5 bases, the J end lost 6 bases, and 20 bases lay between the germline ends. Germline CDR1 and CDR2: SGHTA and FQGNSA. The CDR3 region is CASSPQGSARSQPQHF. In nucleotides, the CDR3 is TGTGCCAGCAGCCCTCAAGGCAGCGCTAGAAGTCAGCCCCAGCATTTT.

This clone was counted between two and nine times. The chain links TRBV6-5 to TRBJ2-4; 7 nucleotides align to TRBD1. Germline lookup yields CDR1 MNHEY and CDR2 SVGAGI. V gave up 5 bases and J gave up 8 bases; unmatched junction bases: 6. This CDR3 spans 13 amino acids. CDR3 coding DNA: TGTGCCAGCAGTCCCCGACAGGGAGACATTCAGTACTTC. Protein product: CASSPRQGDIQYF.

This clone occurred a few times. CDR3 nucleotide sequence: TGTGCCAGTAGTATAGTCGGGACAGCTAACACTGAAGCTTTCTTT. As protein: CASSIVGTANTEAFF. The gene calls are TRBV19 and TRBJ1-1; TRBD1 matches 7 bases. Trimming at V came to 1 base and at J to 2 bases, leaving 4 bases not matched to a gene. Germline values: CDR1 LNHDA, CDR2 SQIVND (reference sequence). CDR3 length: 15 amino acids.

The V call is TRBV25-1, the J call TRBJ2-2; D is perhaps TRBD2 (5 bases). Trimming removed 4 bases from V and 6 bases from J, with 15 bases in between. Looked up from germline, CDR1 is MGHDK and CDR2 is SYGVNS. The CDR3 sequence is 15 residues long. The CDR3 loop reads CASSAAKVGAGELFF. The CDR3 nucleotides read TGTGCCAGCAGTGCGGCCAAGGTCGGGGCCGGGGAGCTGTTTTTT.

The chain joins TRBV9 to TRBJ1-5; D unresolved. V was cut by 2 bases and J by 4 bases, with 13 bases left in between. The CDR3 contains 15 residues. In germline, CDR1 is SGDLS, CDR2 YYNGEE. The CDR3 protein is CASSVGTERNQPQHF. Written as DNA, the CDR3 is TGTGCCAGCAGCGTCGGCACCGAACGAAATCAGCCCCAGCATTTT.

This clone turned up a few times. The CDR3, as DNA: TGTGCCAGTAGCACCCCCTACAGGGGCCCTTACAATGAGCAGTTCTTC. This gives the protein CASSTPYRGPYNEQFF. The V call is TRBV19, the J call TRBJ2-1, with 7 bases aligning to TRBD1. This CDR3 is built from 16 residues. Germline V gene data show CDR1 as LNHDA and CDR2 as SQIVND (reference sequence). J lost 4 bases, V lost 6 bases, and 12 bases had no gene match.

V gene TRBV7-9 combines with J gene TRBJ2-7; D remains ambiguous. In germline, CDR1 is SEHNR, CDR2 FQNEAQ (reference sequence). The V end lost 3 bases, the J end lost 5 bases, and 11 bases lay between the germline ends. The CDR3 totals 13 residues. For the CDR3, the DNA is TGTGCCAGCAGCTTCAAAGACCGCAACGAGCAGTACTTC. Translation gives CASSFKDRNEQYF.

The rearrangement links TRBV28 to TRBJ1-1; no definite D call. The germline V gene has CDR1 MDHEN and CDR2 SYDVKM. The CDR3 covers 15 residues. The V gene lost 3 bases and the J gene lost 6 bases, with 17 bases spanning the gap. The CDR3 loop reads CASSFGGLGSAEAFF. In DNA, the CDR3 is TGTGCCAGCAGTTTCGGAGGGCTGGGTAGCGCTGAAGCTTTCTTT.

This clone was seen more than once but under ten times. The rearrangement links TRBV11-2 to TRBJ1-2, with TRBD1 matching over 8 bases. V trimming: 5 bases; J trimming: 6 bases; junction bases outside the gene matches: 11. The CDR3 loop spans 15 amino acids. Germline CDR1 and CDR2: SGHAT and FQNNGV. The CDR3 protein is CASSPWTGRVDGYTF. In nucleotides, the CDR3 is TGTGCCAGCAGCCCGTGGACAGGGCGCGTAGATGGCTACACCTTC. The full variable domain, rest sourced from reference TRBV11-2 and TRBJ1-2, is EAGVAQSPRYKIIEKRQSVAFWCNPISGHATLYWYQQILGQGPKLLIQFQNNGVVDDSQLPKDRFSAERLKGVDSTLKIQPAKLEDSAVYLCASSPWTGRVDGYTFGSGTRLTVV.

The V and J genes are TRBV28 and TRBJ2-3; TRBD2 agrees at 7 bases. CDR3 length: 14 residues. Trimming cost V 5 bases and J 2 bases; bases outside gene matches: 4. Germline CDR1 and CDR2: MDHEN and SYDVKM. CDR3 nucleotide sequence: TGTGCCAGCAGTGAAGCGGGGATCACAGATACGCAGTATTTT. It encodes CASSEAGITDTQYF.

This rearrangement joins TRBV29-1 to TRBJ2-1; 12 bases map to TRBD1. The J segment lost 9 bases and the V segment lost 7 bases, leaving 1 base of the junction unmatched. The length of the CDR3 is 11 residues. Germline V gene lookup returns CDR1 SQVTM and CDR2 ANQGSEA. This CDR3 reads CSGDRGLEQFF. The DNA for the CDR3 is TGCAGCGGGGACAGGGGGCTTGAGCAGTTCTTC.

This clone was seen more than once but under ten times. Within the sample, other DNA sequences also encode this same CDR3. The CDR3 region has the DNA TGTGCCAGCAGCTTAGTGTCCACAGATACGCAGTATTTT. This encodes CASSLVSTDTQYF. The V and J genes are TRBV7-2 and TRBJ2-3; no reliable D call. Germline loops: CDR1 SGHTA, CDR2 FQGNSA. CDR3 length equals 13 residues. The V end was cut by 1 base, the J end by 2 bases, with 4 bases between.

The chain is built from TRBV6-5 and TRBJ2-1, with a tentative D call TRBD1 (6 bases). Germline values: CDR1 MNHEY, CDR2 SVGAGI. Trimming shortened V by 9 bases and J by 8 bases, and 17 bases separated the two germline ends. This CDR3 contains 13 residues. The CDR3 nucleotides are TGTGCCAGTAGGGGGAACGGTTTGTATGAGCAGTTCTTC. As protein: CASRGNGLYEQFF.

This clone occurred a few times. The chain is built from TRBV29-1 and TRBJ2-2; D perhaps matches TRBD2 (7 bases). The CDR3 length is 15 residues. The germline V gene has CDR1 SQVTM and CDR2 ANQGSEA. V dropped 7 bases and J dropped 0 bases, with 15 bases sitting between them. Written as DNA, the CDR3 is TGCAGCGGGCAGAAGGGGGGGTCGAACACCGGGGAGCTGTTTTTT. It is translated as CSGQKGGSNTGELFF.

V usage is TRBV23-1 and J usage is TRBJ2-7; no firm D call. TRBV23-1 counts as an open reading frame of uncertain function. The ends were cut back, 2 bases at V and 3 bases at J, with 26 bases in the middle. This CDR3 has 19 residues. The DNA of the CDR3 is TGCGCCAGCAGTCAAACGCCTCCGTCCCGTACTCCCCTACGCTACGAGCAGTACTTC. Residues: CASSQTPPSRTPLRYEQYF.

This clone was observed a few times. The chain uses TRBV4-3 and TRBJ2-5; TRBD1 matches at 8 bases. J lost 5 bases, V lost 1 base, and 12 bases had no gene match. This CDR3 has 17 residues. Germline CDR1 is LGHNA and CDR2 is YSLEER. DNA for the CDR3: TGCGCCAGCAGCCAAGCCGCCACGCGGCGGACAGGGGAGACCCAGTACTTC. Its translation: CASSQAATRRTGETQYF.

The J gene is TRBJ1-1, the V gene TRBV6-5; TRBD1 aligns across 8 bases. The germline gives CDR1 MNHEY, CDR2 SVGAGI. CDR3 length equals 13 residues. J gave up 4 bases and V 6 bases, and 4 bases lay outside the gene matches. CDR3 DNA sequence: TGTGCCAGCAGACAGGGGGGGAGCACTGAAGCTTTCTTT. It yields the protein CASRQGGSTEAFF.